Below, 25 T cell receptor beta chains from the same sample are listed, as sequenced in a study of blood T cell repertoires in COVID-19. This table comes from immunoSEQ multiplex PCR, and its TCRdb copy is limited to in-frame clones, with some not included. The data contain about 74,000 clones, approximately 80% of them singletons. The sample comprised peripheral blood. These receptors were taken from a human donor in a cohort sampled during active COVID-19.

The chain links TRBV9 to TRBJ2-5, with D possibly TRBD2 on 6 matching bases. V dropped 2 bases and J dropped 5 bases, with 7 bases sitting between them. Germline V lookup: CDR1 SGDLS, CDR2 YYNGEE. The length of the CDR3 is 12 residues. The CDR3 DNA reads TGTGCCAGCAGCGTCGGGGGTGAGACCCAGTACTTC. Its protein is CASSVGGETQYF.

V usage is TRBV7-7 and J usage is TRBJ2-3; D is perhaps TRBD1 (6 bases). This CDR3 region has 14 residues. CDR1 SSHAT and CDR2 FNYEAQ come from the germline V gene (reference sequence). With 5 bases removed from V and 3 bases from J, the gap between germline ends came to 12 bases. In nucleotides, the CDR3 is TGTGCCAGCAGCCGTTTACAGGGAACAGATACGCAGTATTTT. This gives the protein CASSRLQGTDTQYF. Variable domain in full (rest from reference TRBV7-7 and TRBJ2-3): GAGVSQSPRYKVTKRGQDVTLRCDPISSHATLYWYQQALGQGPEFLTYFNYEAQPDKSGLPSDRFSAERPEGSISTLTIQRTEQRDSAMYRCASSRLQGTDTQYFGPGTRLTVL.

CDR3 nucleotide sequence: TGTGCCAGCTCACCGCCAGCGGGATCTGGGGCCAACGTCCTGACTTTC. It specifies CASSPPAGSGANVLTF. This sequence joins TRBV18 and TRBJ2-6; 7 bases agree with TRBD2. V lost 3 bases, J lost 1 base, and 3 bases stayed unmatched. Germline V lookup: CDR1 KGHSH, CDR2 LQKENI. The CDR3 covers 16 residues.

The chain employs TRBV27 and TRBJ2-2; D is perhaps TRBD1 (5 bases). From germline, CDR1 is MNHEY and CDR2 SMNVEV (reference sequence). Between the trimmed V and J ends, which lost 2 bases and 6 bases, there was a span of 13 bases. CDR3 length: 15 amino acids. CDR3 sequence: CASSLQGPAAGELFF. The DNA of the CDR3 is TGTGCCAGCAGTTTACAGGGTCCCGCGGCCGGGGAGCTGTTTTTT.

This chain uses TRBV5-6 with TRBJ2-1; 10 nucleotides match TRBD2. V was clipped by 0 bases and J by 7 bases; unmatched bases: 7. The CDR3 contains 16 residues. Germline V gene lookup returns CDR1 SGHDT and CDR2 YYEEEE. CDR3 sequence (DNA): TGTGCCAGCAGCTTGGCGCTAGCGGGAGTGAGGAATGAGCAGTTCTTC. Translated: CASSLALAGVRNEQFF.

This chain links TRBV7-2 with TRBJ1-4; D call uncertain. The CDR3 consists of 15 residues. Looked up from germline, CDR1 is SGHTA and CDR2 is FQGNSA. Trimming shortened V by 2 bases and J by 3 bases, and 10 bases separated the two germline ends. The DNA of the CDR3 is TGTGCCAGCAGCTTAAGTTTGACACCTAATGAAAAACTGTTTTTT. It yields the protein CASSLSLTPNEKLFF.

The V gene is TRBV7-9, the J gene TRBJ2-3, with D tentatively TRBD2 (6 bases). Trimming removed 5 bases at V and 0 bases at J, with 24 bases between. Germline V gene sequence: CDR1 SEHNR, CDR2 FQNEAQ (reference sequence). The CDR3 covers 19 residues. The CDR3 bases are TGTGCCAGCAGCCCAAGCGCTGGGGAGGCCAGAGCTAGCACAGATACGCAGTATTTT. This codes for CASSPSAGEARASTDTQYF.

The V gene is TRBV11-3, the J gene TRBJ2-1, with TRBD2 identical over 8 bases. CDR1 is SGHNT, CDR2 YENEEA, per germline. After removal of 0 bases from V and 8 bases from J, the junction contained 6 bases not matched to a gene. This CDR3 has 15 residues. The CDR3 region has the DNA TGTGCCAGCAGCTTAGAGGGCGGGGGGACGGATGAGCAGTTCTTC. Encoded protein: CASSLEGGGTDEQFF. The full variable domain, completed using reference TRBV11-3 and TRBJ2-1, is EAGVVQSPRYKIIEKKQPVAFWCNPISGHNTLYWYLQNLGQGPELLIRYENEEAVDDSQLPKDRFSAERLKGVDSTLKIQPAELGDSAVYLCASSLEGGGTDEQFFGPGTRLTVL.

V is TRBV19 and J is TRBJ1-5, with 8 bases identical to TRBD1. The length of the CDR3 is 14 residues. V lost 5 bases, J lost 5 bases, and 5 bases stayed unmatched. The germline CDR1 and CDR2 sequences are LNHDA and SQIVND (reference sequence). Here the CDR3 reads CASSDRGVDQPQHF. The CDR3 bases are TGTGCCAGTAGTGACAGGGGAGTTGATCAGCCCCAGCATTTT.

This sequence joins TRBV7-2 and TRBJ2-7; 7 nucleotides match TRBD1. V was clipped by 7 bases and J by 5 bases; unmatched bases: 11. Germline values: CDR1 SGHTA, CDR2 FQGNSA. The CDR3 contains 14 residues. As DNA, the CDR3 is TGTGCCAGCACCCACAGGGGTCGGGCGAACGAGCAGTACTTC. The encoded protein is CASTHRGRANEQYF.

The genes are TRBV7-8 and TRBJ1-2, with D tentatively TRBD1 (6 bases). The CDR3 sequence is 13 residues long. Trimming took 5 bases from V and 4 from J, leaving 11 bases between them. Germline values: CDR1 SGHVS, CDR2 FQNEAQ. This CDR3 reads CASSPDSSYGYTF. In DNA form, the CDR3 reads TGTGCCAGCAGCCCGGACAGCTCCTATGGCTACACCTTC.

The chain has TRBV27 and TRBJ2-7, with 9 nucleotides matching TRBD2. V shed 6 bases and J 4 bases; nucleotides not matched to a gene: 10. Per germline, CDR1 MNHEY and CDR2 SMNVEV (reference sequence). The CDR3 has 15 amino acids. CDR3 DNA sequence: TGTGCCAGCAGGGATACGGGACTAGCAATGTACGAGCAGTACTTC. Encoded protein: CASRDTGLAMYEQYF.

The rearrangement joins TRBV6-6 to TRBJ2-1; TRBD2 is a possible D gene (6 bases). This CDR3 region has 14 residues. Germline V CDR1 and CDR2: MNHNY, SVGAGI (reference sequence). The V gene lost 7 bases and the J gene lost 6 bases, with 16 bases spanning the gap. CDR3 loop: CASMGQGLPNEQFF. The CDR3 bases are TGTGCCAGCATGGGGCAGGGACTTCCCAATGAGCAGTTCTTC.

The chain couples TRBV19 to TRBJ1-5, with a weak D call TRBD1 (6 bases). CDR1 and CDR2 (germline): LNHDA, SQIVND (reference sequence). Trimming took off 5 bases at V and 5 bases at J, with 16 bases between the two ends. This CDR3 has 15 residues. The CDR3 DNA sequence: TGTGCCAGTAGTTTCCTGGACAGACCCTATCAGCCCCAGCATTTT. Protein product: CASSFLDRPYQPQHF.

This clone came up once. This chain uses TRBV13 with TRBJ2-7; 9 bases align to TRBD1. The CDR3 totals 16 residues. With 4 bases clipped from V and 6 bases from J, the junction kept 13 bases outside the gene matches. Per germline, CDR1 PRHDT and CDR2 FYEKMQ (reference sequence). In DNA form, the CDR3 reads TGTGCCAGCAGCTATAGCTACCGGGACAGGGTCTCCGAGCAGTACTTC. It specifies CASSYSYRDRVSEQYF.

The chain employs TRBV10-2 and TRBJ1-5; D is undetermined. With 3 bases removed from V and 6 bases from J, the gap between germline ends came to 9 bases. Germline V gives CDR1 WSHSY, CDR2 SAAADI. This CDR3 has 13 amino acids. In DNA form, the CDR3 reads TGCGCCAGCAGTGAAATGGGCCTTCAGCCCCAGCATTTT. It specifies CASSEMGLQPQHF.

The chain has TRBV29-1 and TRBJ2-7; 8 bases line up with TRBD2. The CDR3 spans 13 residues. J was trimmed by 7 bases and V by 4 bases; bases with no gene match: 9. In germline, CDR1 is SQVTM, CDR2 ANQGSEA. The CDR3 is CSVAPDGGVEQYF. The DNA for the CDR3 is TGCAGCGTTGCGCCAGACGGGGGGGTAGAGCAGTACTTC.

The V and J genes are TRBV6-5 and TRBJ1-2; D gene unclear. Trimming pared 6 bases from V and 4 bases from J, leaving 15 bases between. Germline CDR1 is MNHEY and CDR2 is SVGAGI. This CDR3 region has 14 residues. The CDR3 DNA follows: TGTGCCAGCAGGACCGAGACTGACGGCTATGGCTACACCTTC. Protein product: CASRTETDGYGYTF.

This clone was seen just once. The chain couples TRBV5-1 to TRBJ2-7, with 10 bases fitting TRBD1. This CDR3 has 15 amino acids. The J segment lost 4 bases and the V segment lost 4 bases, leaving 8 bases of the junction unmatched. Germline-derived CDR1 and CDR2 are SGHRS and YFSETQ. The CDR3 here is CASSPRDRGTYEQYF. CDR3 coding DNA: TGCGCCAGCAGCCCCCGGGACAGGGGAACTTACGAGCAGTACTTC.

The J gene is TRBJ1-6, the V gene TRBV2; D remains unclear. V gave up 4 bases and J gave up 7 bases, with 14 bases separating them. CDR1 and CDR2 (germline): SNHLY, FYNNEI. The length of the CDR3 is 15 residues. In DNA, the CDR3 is TGTGCCAGCAGTGGGGGATCTCGGGAGAATTCACCCCTCCACTTT. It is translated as CASSGGSRENSPLHF.

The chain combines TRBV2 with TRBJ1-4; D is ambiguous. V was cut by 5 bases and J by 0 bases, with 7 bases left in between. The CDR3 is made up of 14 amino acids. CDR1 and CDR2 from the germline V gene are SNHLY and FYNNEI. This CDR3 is CASSKQTTNEKLFF. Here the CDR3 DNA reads TGTGCCAGCAGTAAACAGACAACTAATGAAAAACTGTTTTTT.

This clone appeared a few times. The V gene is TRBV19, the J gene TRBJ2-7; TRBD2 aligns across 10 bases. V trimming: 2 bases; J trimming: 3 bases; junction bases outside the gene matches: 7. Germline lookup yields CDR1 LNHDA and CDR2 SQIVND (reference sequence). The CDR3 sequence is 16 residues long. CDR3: CASSIQDLAGVYEQYF. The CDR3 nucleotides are TGTGCCAGTAGTATACAAGATCTAGCGGGAGTCTACGAGCAGTACTTC.

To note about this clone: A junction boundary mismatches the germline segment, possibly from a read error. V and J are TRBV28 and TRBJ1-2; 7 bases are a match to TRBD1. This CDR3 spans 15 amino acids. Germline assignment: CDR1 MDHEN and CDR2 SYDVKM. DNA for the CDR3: TGTGCCATCAGTGGGAGTGACAGGGCGTTTCGTGGCTACACCTTC. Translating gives CAISGSDRAFRGYTF.

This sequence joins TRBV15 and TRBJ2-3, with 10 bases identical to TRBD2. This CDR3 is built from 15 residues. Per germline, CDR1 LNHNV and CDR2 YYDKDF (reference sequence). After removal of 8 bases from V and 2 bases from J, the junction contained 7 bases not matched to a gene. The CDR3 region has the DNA TGTGCCACCCAGACGCTAGCGGGGGCCACAGATACGCAGTATTTT. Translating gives CATQTLAGATDTQYF.

DNA of the CDR3: TGTGCCAGCCGATCGGGACTTGAGGCAGATACGCAGTATTTT. Its protein product is CASRSGLEADTQYF. V is TRBV7-2 and J is TRBJ2-3; weak D call: TRBD2 (6 bases). Trimming pared 8 bases from V and 4 bases from J, leaving 16 bases between. Per the germline V gene, CDR1 is SGHTA and CDR2 is FQGNSA. The CDR3 runs to 14 residues.